Below are 5 T cell receptor beta chains sequenced from a single sample in a study of blood T cell repertoires in COVID-19. Generated by immunoSEQ multiplex PCR, the TCRdb table keeps only in-frame clones and is missing some. The table has about 260,000 clones, 85% to 90% seen once. The sample was peripheral blood. These receptors all stem from a woman aged 40 to 49 with acute or convalescent COVID-19.

CDR3 DNA sequence: TGCAGCGTTGAAGAAGGGGCGAACACTGAAGCTTTCTTT. Its translation is CSVEEGANTEAFF. The chain employs TRBV29-1 and TRBJ1-1; tentatively, D is TRBD1 (5 bases). CDR1 and CDR2 (germline): SQVTM, ANQGSEA. This CDR3 comprises 13 residues. Trimming took 0 bases from V and 1 from J, leaving 6 bases between them. The complete variable domain, with remaining parts taken from reference TRBV29-1 and TRBJ1-1, reads SAVISQKPSRDICQRGTSLTIQCQVDSQVTMMFWYRQQPGQSLTLIATANQGSEATYESGFVIDKFPISRPNLTFSTLTVSNMSPEDSSIYLCSVEEGANTEAFFGQGTRLTVV.

The chain has TRBV27 and TRBJ1-3; D may be TRBD1 (6 bases). The CDR3 consists of 16 residues. Germline V gene sequence: CDR1 MNHEY, CDR2 SMNVEV (reference sequence). V lost 2 bases and J lost 7, with 18 bases in between. CDR3 in amino acids: CASSLGLGAGRNTIYF. The CDR3 region has the DNA TGTGCCAGCAGTTTAGGTCTGGGGGCAGGGCGGAACACCATATATTTT.

The chain has TRBV19 and TRBJ1-3; D may be TRBD1 (5 bases). CDR1 is LNHDA and CDR2 is SQIVND in the germline V gene (reference sequence). This CDR3 region has 14 residues. The V and J ends lost 6 bases and 4 bases respectively, with 13 bases between them. The CDR3 DNA reads as TGTGCCAGTAGGGCGACAGCGTCAGGAAACACCATATATTTT. Translating gives CASRATASGNTIYF.

This clone has only one observation. The chain carries TRBV28 and TRBJ2-1; 16 bases agree with TRBD2. V was pared by 4 bases and J by 5 bases, with 11 bases of the junction left unmatched. The CDR3 loop spans 19 amino acids. The germline CDR1 and CDR2 sequences are MDHEN and SYDVKM. The CDR3, as DNA: TGTGCCAGCAGTTCCGCGGGACTAGCGGGGGGGAACATTAACAATGAGCAGTTCTTC. This gives the protein CASSSAGLAGGNINNEQFF. Full variable domain (remainder filled in from reference TRBV28 and TRBJ2-1): DVKVTQSSRYLVKRTGEKVFLECVQDMDHENMFWYRQDPGLGLRLIYFSYDVKMKEKGDIPEGYSVSREKKERFSLILESASTNQTSMYLCASSSAGLAGGNINNEQFFGPGTRLTVL.

The V call is TRBV10-3, the J call TRBJ1-4; 7 bases agree with TRBD1. CDR1 is ENHRY, CDR2 SYGVKD, per germline. The junction had 9 bases not matched to a gene; V was cut back by 0 bases and J by 5 bases. The CDR3 covers 17 residues. CDR3 in DNA: TGTGCCATCAGTGAGTCCTTAGGGACAGTCGAGAATGAAAAACTGTTTTTT. Translating gives CAISESLGTVENEKLFF.